Below, 8 T cell receptor beta chains from the same sample are listed, as sequenced in a study of cytomegalovirus exposure and HLA in healthy donors. Primers included in the PCR were 60 Vbeta and 13 Jbeta primers. Some clones are missing from TCRdb's copy, which holds only in-frame ones; the method was immunoSEQ multiplex PCR. The sample includes about 130,000 clones, roughly 70% of them seen just once. The material sequenced was PBMCs. The receptors come from a man aged 40-49 years in good health and CMV-seronegative.

This rearrangement joins TRBV18 to TRBJ1-1; possible D gene TRBD1, 5 bases. V was cut by 2 bases and J by 6 bases, with 13 bases left in between. The CDR3 extends over 14 amino acids. CDR1 and CDR2 from the germline V gene are KGHSH and LQKENI. CDR3 sequence reads: CASSPGAGPAEAFF. DNA of the CDR3: TGTGCCAGCTCACCAGGGGCAGGGCCGGCTGAAGCTTTCTTT. Supplemented by reference TRBV18 and TRBJ1-1, the full variable domain reads NAGVMQNPRHLVRRRGQEARLRCSPMKGHSHVYWYRQLPEEGLKFMVYLQKENIIDESGMPKERFSAEFPKEGPSILRIQQVVRGDSAAYFCASSPGAGPAEAFFGQGTRLTVV.

This chain links TRBV11-2 with TRBJ2-2; 7 nucleotides line up with TRBD2. Losses at the gene ends were 1 base for V and 5 bases for J; bases not matched to a gene: 7. This CDR3 spans 16 amino acids. CDR1 is SGHAT and CDR2 is FQNNGV in the germline V gene. CDR3 nucleotide sequence: TGTGCCAGCAGCTTAGGACGCGGGGGTTGGACCGGGGAGCTGTTTTTT. It specifies CASSLGRGGWTGELFF.

V usage is TRBV14 and J usage is TRBJ2-7; 10 bases agree with TRBD1. Germline CDR1 reads SGHDN; CDR2 reads FVKESK. V lost 0 bases to trimming and J lost 5 bases; unmatched junction nucleotides: 7. The length of the CDR3 is 16 residues. This CDR3 reads CASSQDIGTGDHEQYF. CDR3 sequence (DNA): TGTGCCAGCAGCCAAGATATAGGGACAGGGGACCACGAGCAGTACTTC.

As regards this clone: The junction shows a germline mismatch at one end, possibly a read error. The sample carries other DNA sequences with the same CDR3. The V and J genes are TRBV5-4 and TRBJ1-1; D might be TRBD1 (5 bases). The CDR3 spans 13 residues. CDR1 is SGHNT, CDR2 YYREEE, per germline (reference sequence). CDR3 DNA sequence: TGCGCCAGCAGCTATCAGGGAAACACTGAAGCTTTCTTT. Translation gives CASSYQGNTEAFF.

This clone was observed a handful of times. The DNA for the CDR3 is TGTGCCTGGACAGGAGGCGGCCACACCATATATTTT. Protein product: CAWTGGGHTIYF. This chain links TRBV30 with TRBJ1-3; D not certain. This CDR3 spans 12 amino acids. The germline V gene has CDR1 GTSNPN and CDR2 SVGIG (reference sequence). V was clipped by 4 bases and J by 8 bases, with 12 bases between them.

To note about this clone: The identical CDR3 is also encoded by other nucleotide sequences in the sample. The chain employs TRBV5-1 and TRBJ2-7; 11 bases align to TRBD1. Trimming took 4 bases from V and 2 from J; bases not matched to a gene: 2. CDR1 SGHRS and CDR2 YFSETQ come from the germline V gene. This CDR3 spans 14 amino acids. The CDR3 DNA reads as TGCGCCAGCAGCCCGGGACAGGGGGCCTACGAGCAGTACTTC. Its translation: CASSPGQGAYEQYF.

This clone has only a few counts. The J gene is TRBJ2-7, the V gene TRBV7-9; 13 bases are shared with TRBD2. V shed 5 bases, J shed 12 bases, and the junction held 16 bases outside the gene matches. CDR1 and CDR2 (germline): SEHNR, FQNEAQ (reference sequence). This CDR3 has 16 amino acids. CDR3 residues: CASSPSAGTSGARLYF. For the CDR3, the DNA is TGTGCCAGCAGCCCCTCGGCCGGGACTAGCGGGGCTAGGCTGTACTTC.

The chain joins TRBV2 to TRBJ2-7; D might be TRBD2 (6 bases). Trimming left V 3 bases short and J 8 bases short, with 8 bases between. There are 11 residues in the CDR3. Germline V lookup: CDR1 SNHLY, CDR2 FYNNEI. The CDR3 is CASSELAQQYF. In DNA, the CDR3 is TGTGCCAGCAGTGAGCTAGCGCAGCAGTACTTC.